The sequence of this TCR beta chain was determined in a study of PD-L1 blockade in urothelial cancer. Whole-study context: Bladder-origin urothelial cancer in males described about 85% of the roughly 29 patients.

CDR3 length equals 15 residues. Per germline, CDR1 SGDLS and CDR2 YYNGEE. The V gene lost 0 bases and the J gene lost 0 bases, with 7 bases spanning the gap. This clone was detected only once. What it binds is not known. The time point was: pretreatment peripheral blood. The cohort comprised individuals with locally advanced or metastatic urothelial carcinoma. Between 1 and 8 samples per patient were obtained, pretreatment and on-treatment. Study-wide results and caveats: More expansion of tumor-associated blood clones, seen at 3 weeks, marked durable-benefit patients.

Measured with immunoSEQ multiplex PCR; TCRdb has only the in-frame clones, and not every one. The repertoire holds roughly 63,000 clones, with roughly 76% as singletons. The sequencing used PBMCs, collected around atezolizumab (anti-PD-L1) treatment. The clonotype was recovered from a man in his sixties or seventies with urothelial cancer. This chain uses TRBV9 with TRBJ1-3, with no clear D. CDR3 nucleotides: TGTGCCAGCAGCGTAGTCGCGGGCTCTGGAAACACCATATATTTT. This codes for CASSVVAGSGNTIYF.